Listed here is a single T cell receptor beta chain. Germline and junction disagree at one end, which may indicate a read error. The CDR3 has 11 residues. Germline V gene data show CDR1 as SQVTM and CDR2 as ANQGSEA. The sample originates from a study of OX40 agonist ivuxolimab in advanced cancers. The wider study: Mean age approximately 59 years, range about 23 to 80; around 80% male.

Sequencing used immunoSEQ multiplex PCR; TCRdb keeps in-frame clones, though not all of them. This sample has about 40,000 clones, with roughly 85% found just once. This chain uses TRBV29-1 with TRBJ2-7; a weak D match, TRBD1 (6 bases). The sample was CD4+ or CD8+ T cells sorted from blood, taken in a trial of the OX40 agonist ivuxolimab. The TCR comes from an adult with an advanced solid tumor such as melanoma, head and neck, liver or kidney cancer. The CDR3 is CSVVTGTGLGF. The CDR3 bases are TGCAGCGTGGTTACAGGGACGGGGTTGGGGTTC.